The T cell receptor beta chain under discussion was sequenced for a study of blood T cell repertoires in COVID-19. The wider study: PBMCs, B-cell-depleted T cells, or T cells were the source of the cDNA or gDNA that made up the material.

This CDR3 is built from 15 residues. Deletions cut 5 bases from V and 4 bases from J, with 15 bases between. The germline V gene encodes CDR1 SEHNR and CDR2 FQNEAQ (reference sequence). Generated by immunoSEQ multiplex PCR, the TCRdb table keeps only in-frame clones and is missing some. This table holds fewer than 250,000 clones, about 83% found once. This TCR came from a woman aged 40 to 50 with active or convalescent COVID-19. The J gene is TRBJ1-3, the V gene TRBV7-9; perhaps TRBD1 as D (6 bases). The sequenced sample was peripheral blood. DNA for the CDR3: TGTGCCAGCAGCCCCCAACAGGGTTTCGGAAACACCATATATTTT. It is translated as CASSPQQGFGNTIYF.